This passage covers 28 T cell receptor beta chains from one sample sequenced in a study of identical twins. A single record per CDR3 protein comes from TCRdb applying MiXCR to the 5' RACE reads. Here the sample spans approximately 890,000 distinct CDR3 sequences, roughly an eighth being singletons. The same specimen was also included in a second study, on yellow fever vaccine responses in identical twins.

Sequenced: PBMCs. Source of these receptors: a woman under 30 in good health.

This clonotype has at least ten counts. V usage is TRBV29-1 and J usage is TRBJ2-1; 13 nucleotides agree with TRBD2. Germline lookup yields CDR1 SQVTM and CDR2 ANQGSEA. V shed 6 bases, J shed 2 bases, and the junction held 7 bases outside the gene matches. The CDR3 contains 16 residues. The CDR3 is CSVEFGTSGTYNEQFF. CDR3 nucleotides: TGCAGCGTGGAATTCGGGACTAGCGGGACCTACAATGAGCAGTTCTTC.

CDR3: CASSPGVQPQHF. The CDR3 DNA sequence: TGTGCCAGCAGCCCAGGGGTACAGCCCCAGCATTTT. The chain has TRBV7-9 and TRBJ1-5, with a weak D call TRBD1 (6 bases). CDR1 is SEHNR and CDR2 is FQNEAQ in the germline V gene (reference sequence). This CDR3 contains 12 residues. V was cut by 5 bases and J by 7 bases, with 9 bases left in between.

This sequence joins TRBV4-1 and TRBJ2-7; unclear D gene. The length of the CDR3 is 13 residues. The V and J ends lost 1 base and 3 bases respectively, with 7 bases between them. Germline V lookup: CDR1 MGHRA, CDR2 YSYEKL. The DNA for the CDR3 is TGCGCCAGCAGCCAAGCTGATGGCTACGAGCAGTACGTC. As protein: CASSQADGYEQYV.

This clonotype showed up just a few times. The chain recombines TRBV20-1 with TRBJ2-1; 7 bases match TRBD2. J was trimmed by 0 bases and V by 2 bases; bases with no gene match: 13. The V gene's germline CDR1 is DFQATT and CDR2 SNEGSKA (reference sequence). The CDR3 spans 18 residues. In DNA form, the CDR3 reads TGCAGTGCTAGACCTGGGGGGGGAACCACGAGCTCCTACAATGAGCAGTTCTTC. Its protein product is CSARPGGGTTSSYNEQFF.

This clonotype was seen a handful of times. The rearrangement links TRBV10-3 to TRBJ2-1, with D unclear. Trimming pared 3 bases from V and 15 bases from J, leaving 15 bases between. The CDR3 totals 12 residues. CDR1 and CDR2 (germline): ENHRY, SYGVKD. CDR3 in amino acids: CAISDLERDVFF. The CDR3 coding sequence is TGTGCCATCAGTGACCTGGAAAGGGATGTGTTCTTC.

In its sample, this clonotype was seen a few times. This CDR3 reads CASSYSGWGNSYEQYV. The CDR3 DNA follows: TGTGCCAGCAGTTACTCGGGTTGGGGGAACTCCTACGAGCAGTACGTC. The chain uses TRBV6-2 or TRBV6-3 and TRBJ2-7; D is perhaps TRBD1 or TRBD2 (5 bases each). V was pared by 0 bases and J by 0 bases, with 12 bases between. The CDR3 is made up of 16 amino acids. CDR1 and CDR2 (germline): MNHEY, SVGEGT.

This clonotype showed up just a few times. This CDR3 is CASSGGGGSEKLFF. The CDR3 nucleotides are TGTGCCAGCAGTGGAGGGGGGGGGTCTGAAAAACTGTTTTTT. This sequence joins TRBV27 and TRBJ1-4; D is possibly TRBD1 (6 bases). CDR3 length: 14 amino acids. CDR1 is MNHEY, CDR2 SMNVEV, per germline (reference sequence). V was cut by 5 bases and J by 7 bases, with 14 bases left in between.

This clonotype was seen only a few times. The gene calls are TRBV4-1 and TRBJ1-5, with D maybe TRBD1 (5 bases). Trimming pared 0 bases from V and 6 bases from J, leaving 9 bases between. This CDR3 is 14 amino acids long. Germline V CDR1 and CDR2: MGHRA, YSYEKL. CDR3 region: CASSQEGVVQPQHF. Here the CDR3 DNA reads TGCGCCAGCAGCCAAGAGGGGGTAGTTCAGCCCCAGCATTTT.

The rearrangement uses TRBV25-1 and TRBJ1-1; no clear D. Trimming removed 3 bases at V and 3 bases at J, with 17 bases between. Germline CDR1 reads MGHDK; CDR2 reads SYGVNS. The CDR3 is made up of 16 amino acids. The CDR3 sequence is CASSDSSLGLDTEAFF. The CDR3 bases are TGTGCCAGCAGTGACTCCTCCCTCGGGCTAGACACTGAAGCTTTCTTT.

This clonotype was seen many times. The chain employs TRBV24-1 and TRBJ1-1; TRBD1 matches 7 bases. Germline V lookup: CDR1 KGHDR, CDR2 SFDVKD. Unmatched junction bases numbered 10, after V lost 2 bases and J lost 5 bases. CDR3 length equals 16 residues. The chain's CDR3 is CATSDSRTGPRTEAFF. Here the CDR3 DNA reads TGTGCCACCAGTGATTCTCGGACAGGACCAAGGACTGAAGCTTTCTTT.

Many counts were recorded for this clonotype. The V gene is TRBV28, the J gene TRBJ2-1; 7 positions match TRBD2. The trim removed 6 bases at V and 9 bases at J, leaving 14 bases unmatched. The CDR3 is 15 residues long. The germline V gene encodes CDR1 MDHEN and CDR2 SYDVKM. The CDR3 reads CASRLDSAGISEQFF. The CDR3 DNA is TGTGCCAGCAGACTAGATTCAGCGGGAATTAGTGAGCAGTTCTTC. The whole variable domain, filled in from reference TRBV28 and TRBJ2-1, reads DVKVTQSSRYLVKRTGEKVFLECVQDMDHENMFWYRQDPGLGLRLIYFSYDVKMKEKGDIPEGYSVSREKKERFSLILESASTNQTSMYLCASRLDSAGISEQFFGPGTRLTVL.

This clonotype has just a few counts. The chain joins TRBV20-1 to TRBJ2-5; perhaps TRBD1 as D (7 bases). The CDR3 extends over 14 amino acids. Germline V gene sequence: CDR1 DFQATT, CDR2 SNEGSKA (reference sequence). The V gene lost 4 bases and the J gene lost 5 bases, with 17 bases spanning the gap. The CDR3 protein is CSATGVPGGETQYF. In DNA, the CDR3 is TGCAGTGCTACCGGAGTACCAGGGGGGGAGACCCAGTACTTC.

The rearrangement joins TRBV20-1 to TRBJ2-2; D is undetermined. The CDR3 is made up of 13 amino acids. V gave up 2 bases and J gave up 1 base, with 5 bases separating them. Germline lookup yields CDR1 DFQATT and CDR2 SNEGSKA (reference sequence). The CDR3 nucleotides read TGCAGTGCTAGATCGCAGAACACCGGGGAGCTGTTTTTT. It is translated as CSARSQNTGELFF.

As DNA, the CDR3 is TGTGCCATCAGTGGGGGACAGATCTCTGGGGCCAACGTCCTGACTTTC. As protein: CAISGGQISGANVLTF. This chain uses TRBV10-3 with TRBJ2-6; 7 nucleotides line up with TRBD1. Trimming removed 4 bases from V and 0 bases from J; junction bases left unmatched: 3. CDR1 ENHRY and CDR2 SYGVKD come from the germline V gene. The CDR3 is 16 amino acids.

This chain connects TRBV21-1 to TRBJ2-2. TRBV21-1 is designated a pseudogene. There are 10 residues in the CDR3. CDR3 protein: CASMDGELFF. The CDR3 nucleotides are TGTGCCAGCATGGACGGGGAGCTGTTTTTT.

This clonotype has at least ten counts. V gene TRBV6-1 combines with J gene TRBJ1-2; maybe TRBD1 (5 bases). Germline V CDR1 and CDR2: MNHNS, SASEGT. The CDR3 totals 15 residues. Trimming removed 5 bases from V and 0 bases from J, with 13 bases in between. CDR3 in amino acids: CASSRQSIANYGYTF. The CDR3 DNA sequence: TGTGCCAGCAGTAGACAGAGTATAGCTAACTATGGCTACACCTTC.

This clonotype was observed many times. The J gene is TRBJ2-1, the V gene TRBV11-2; D not certain. There are 12 residues in the CDR3. Trimming cost V 4 bases and J 7 bases, with 8 bases left between them. Germline V gene data show CDR1 as SGHAT and CDR2 as FQNNGV. CDR3 in amino acids: CASSSLSNEQFF. CDR3 coding DNA: TGTGCCAGCAGCTCCCTTTCGAATGAGCAGTTCTTC.

This clonotype was observed a few times. CDR3 nucleotide sequence: TGTGCCAGCAGTTACTCCCACACTATTAGCGGGGACACCGGGGAGCTGTTTTTT. It yields the protein CASSYSHTISGDTGELFF. The chain combines TRBV6-5 with TRBJ2-2; 8 nucleotides agree with TRBD2. CDR3 length: 18 residues. Trimming cost V 0 bases and J 3 bases; bases outside gene matches: 9. From germline, CDR1 is MNHEY and CDR2 SVGAGI.

This chain connects TRBV28 to TRBJ1-5; TRBD1 is a possible D gene (6 bases). This CDR3 contains 14 residues. Per germline, CDR1 MDHEN and CDR2 SYDVKM. V dropped 7 bases and J dropped 5 bases, with 15 bases sitting between them. This CDR3 reads CASKKGQGYQPQHF. The CDR3 region has the DNA TGTGCCAGCAAGAAGGGGCAGGGGTATCAGCCCCAGCATTTT.

The chain joins TRBV6-5 to TRBJ1-1; D uncertain. V lost 4 bases and J lost 3, with 12 bases in between. The CDR3 loop spans 14 amino acids. Germline CDR1 reads MNHEY; CDR2 reads SVGAGI. The chain's CDR3 is CASSLLMGDTEAFF. The CDR3 DNA sequence: TGTGCCAGCAGTTTATTGATGGGTGACACTGAAGCTTTCTTT.

This sequence joins TRBV28 and TRBJ2-2; no clear D. The CDR3 runs 13 residues. In germline, CDR1 is MDHEN, CDR2 SYDVKM. The CDR3 nucleotides are TGTCCCAAGAACGGTCCCGAGACCGGGGAGCTGTTTTTT. Translation gives CPKNGPETGELFF. Full variable domain (rest looked up from reference TRBV28 and TRBJ2-2): DVKVTQSSRYLVKRTGEKVFLECVQDMDHENMFWYRQDPGLGLRLIYFSYDVKMKEKGDIPEGYSVSREKKERFSLILESASTNQTSMYLCPKNGPETGELFFGEGSRLTVL.

This clonotype was seen many times. The chain combines TRBV11-2 with TRBJ2-5; 7 nucleotides align to TRBD2. Germline V CDR1 and CDR2: SGHAT, FQNNGV. This CDR3 is 17 amino acids long. V lost 1 base to trimming and J lost 2 bases; unmatched junction nucleotides: 10. CDR3 sequence: CASSLGPRERDQETQYF. CDR3 in DNA: TGTGCCAGCAGCTTAGGACCGCGGGAGAGAGATCAAGAGACCCAGTACTTC. The whole variable domain, filled in from reference TRBV11-2 and TRBJ2-5, reads EAGVAQSPRYKIIEKRQSVAFWCNPISGHATLYWYQQILGQGPKLLIQFQNNGVVDDSQLPKDRFSAERLKGVDSTLKIQPAKLEDSAVYLCASSLGPRERDQETQYFGPGTRLLVL.

J is TRBJ2-7 and V is TRBV5-1; perhaps TRBD2 as D (8 bases). Deletions cut 4 bases from V and 3 bases from J, with 23 bases between. Germline lookup yields CDR1 SGHRS and CDR2 YFSETQ. The CDR3 has 17 amino acids. CDR3 amino acids: CASSHSLDRAGGYEQYF. The CDR3 region has the DNA TGCGCCAGCAGCCACTCCCTCGACAGGGCGGGGGGCTACGAGCAGTACTTC. Variable domain in full (rest from reference TRBV5-1 and TRBJ2-7): KAGVTQTPRYLIKTRGQQVTLSCSPISGHRSVSWYQQTPGQGLQFLFEYFSETQRNKGNFPGRFSGRQFSNSRSEMNVSTLELGDSALYLCASSHSLDRAGGYEQYFGPGTRLTVT.

The V call is TRBV20-1, the J call TRBJ1-2; 11 nucleotides line up with TRBD1. The CDR3 loop spans 12 amino acids. Germline assignment: CDR1 DFQATT and CDR2 SNEGSKA (reference sequence). The chain's CDR3 is CRGQGGNYGYTF. CDR3 coding DNA: TGCAGGGGACAGGGGGGAAACTATGGCTACACCTTC.

This clonotype showed up just a few times. V usage is TRBV20-1 and J usage is TRBJ2-4, with 10 nucleotides matching TRBD2. CDR1 and CDR2 (germline): DFQATT, SNEGSKA (reference sequence). V was pared by 6 bases and J by 0 bases, with 5 bases of the junction left unmatched. This CDR3 has 15 amino acids. CDR3 amino acids: CSASGLAEAKNIQYF. The CDR3 coding sequence is TGCAGTGCGAGCGGACTAGCGGAAGCCAAAAACATTCAGTACTTC.

J is TRBJ2-1 and V is TRBV27, with D unresolved. The CDR3 length is 14 residues. Trimming shortened V by 0 bases and J by 3 bases, and 6 bases separated the two germline ends. Germline V gene data show CDR1 as MNHEY and CDR2 as SMNVEV (reference sequence). CDR3 loop: CASSLSLSYNEQFF. CDR3 nucleotide sequence: TGTGCCAGCAGTTTATCCCTCAGCTACAATGAGCAGTTCTTC.

The V and J genes are TRBV15 and TRBJ2-7; D not certain. V dropped 0 bases and J dropped 6 bases, with 12 bases sitting between them. The CDR3 is 14 amino acids. CDR1 is LNHNV, CDR2 YYDKDF, per germline (reference sequence). The CDR3 DNA follows: TGTGCCACCAGCAGAGATAAAGGGCGCTCCGAGCAGTACGTC. Protein product: CATSRDKGRSEQYV.

There are a few counts of this clonotype. One junction end does not reproduce the germline sequence, and a read error may be involved. The chain carries TRBV20-1 and TRBJ2-7; D is unclear. CDR1 and CDR2 from the germline V gene are DFQATT and SNEGSKA (reference sequence). This CDR3 has 12 amino acids. CDR3 in DNA: TGCAGTGCTAGAAGTAGAGTATACGGGCAGTACTTC. Residues: CSARSRVYGQYF.